The 29 T cell receptor beta chains given below trace back to one sample, sequenced in a study of blood T cells in healthy people across ages. With a J-beta primer mix and a sample-barcoded 5' primer, a second PCR ran about 7 to 12 cycles. TCRdb reprocessed the 5' RACE reads via MiXCR and lists one record per CDR3 protein. The data show more than 900,000 distinct CDR3 sequences, with 20% to 25% seen just once and approximately 0.75% held by the top ten. These data were also filed under a second study, of T cells of mothers and their children.

The sample comprised blood. These receptors originate from a girl aged 2 to 9 in good health.

V is TRBV10-2 and J is TRBJ2-5; D not resolved. The end of the DNA aligns better with TRBJ2-1, so the J call may be wrong. The germline CDR1 and CDR2 sequences are WSHSY and SAAADI. CDR3 length equals 11 residues. The CDR3 coding sequence is TGCGCCAGCAGGAGTAGTGTTGAGCAGTTCTTC. Protein: CASRSSVEQFF.

As concerns this clonotype: A read error may account for a junction end that differs from germline. V gene TRBV6-1 combines with J gene TRBJ2-5, with 15 positions matching TRBD2. This CDR3 is built from 20 residues. Germline V gives CDR1 MNHNS, CDR2 SASEGT. CDR3 bases: TGTGCCAGCGGTGAATTTCCCCCAGGACTAGCGGGGGGGCCCGAGGAGACCCAGTACTTC. It is translated as CASGEFPPGLAGGPEETQYF.

This chain links TRBV5-6 with TRBJ2-5, with D perhaps TRBD1 or TRBD2 (5 bases each). The CDR3 totals 16 residues. The V gene lost 1 base and the J gene lost 5 bases, with 18 bases spanning the gap. Looked up from germline, CDR1 is SGHDT and CDR2 is YYEEEE. DNA for the CDR3: TGTGCCAGCAGCTTGATGGCCTTCGAGGGGCATGAGACCCAGTACTTC. Protein product: CASSLMAFEGHETQYF.

V is TRBV7-6 and J is TRBJ1-4, with a possible D match to TRBD1 (5 bases). The germline CDR1 and CDR2 sequences are SGHVS and FNYEAQ. Trimming shortened V by 1 base and J by 8 bases, and 17 bases separated the two germline ends. The CDR3 is 16 residues long. The CDR3 coding sequence is TGTGCCAGCAGCTTAGTAGGGGAGGACTTGGGGGAAAAACTGTTTTTT. Its protein product is CASSLVGEDLGEKLFF.

This clonotype was counted between two and nine times. The chain joins TRBV5-1 to TRBJ2-3; D perhaps matches TRBD1 (6 bases). From germline, CDR1 is SGHRS and CDR2 YFSETQ. With 2 bases removed from V and 1 base from J, the gap between germline ends came to 14 bases. The CDR3 covers 16 residues. The CDR3 region is CASSFFRDKRTDTQYF. In nucleotides, the CDR3 is TGCGCCAGCAGCTTCTTCCGGGACAAACGCACAGATACGCAGTATTTT. The variable domain in full, completed from reference TRBV5-1 and TRBJ2-3, reads KAGVTQTPRYLIKTRGQQVTLSCSPISGHRSVSWYQQTPGQGLQFLFEYFSETQRNKGNFPGRFSGRQFSNSRSEMNVSTLELGDSALYLCASSFFRDKRTDTQYFGPGTRLTVL.

This clonotype occurred a few times. The rearrangement uses TRBV6-2 or TRBV6-3 and TRBJ2-3; 13 bases map to TRBD2. Germline-derived CDR1 and CDR2 are MNHEY and SVGEGT. The CDR3 length is 18 residues. The ends lost 2 bases at V and 0 bases at J; junction bases unmatched: 5. CDR3 DNA sequence: TGTGCCAGCAGTTACAGGGGGACTAGCGGGGCTAGCACAGATACGCAGTATTTT. Translating gives CASSYRGTSGASTDTQYF.

The gene calls are TRBV24-1 and TRBJ2-7; D possibly uses TRBD1 or TRBD2 (5 bases each). Germline loops: CDR1 KGHDR, CDR2 SFDVKD. This CDR3 has 14 amino acids. V shed 4 bases and J shed 2 bases, with 11 bases lying between them. The DNA for the CDR3 is TGTGCCACCAGTGACCGACAGCGGCCCTACGAGCAGTACGTC. Translated: CATSDRQRPYEQYV.

For this clonotype: The junction does not match germline at one end; this may be a read error. The chain employs TRBV7-9 and TRBJ2-5, with D unresolved. The DNA end is a closer match to TRBJ2-1, so the J assignment may be wrong. Germline V gives CDR1 SEHNR, CDR2 FQNEAQ (reference sequence). The CDR3 runs to 10 residues. CDR3 loop: CVSSLGEQFF. The CDR3 DNA follows: TGTGTCAGCAGCCTAGGGGAGCAGTTCTTC.

V usage is TRBV3-1 and J usage is TRBJ1-5; D is possibly TRBD1 (5 bases). The CDR3 sequence is 15 residues long. Germline V gives CDR1 LGHDT, CDR2 YNNKEL (reference sequence). V lost 1 base and J lost 5, with 12 bases in between. This CDR3 is CASSQGQRLHQPQHF. The CDR3 coding sequence is TGTGCCAGCAGCCAAGGACAGAGGTTGCATCAGCCCCAGCATTTT.

This clonotype was found once. The chain is built from TRBV12-3 or TRBV12-4 and TRBJ2-5, with D tentatively TRBD2 (6 bases). The CDR3 runs 15 residues. The V and J ends lost 3 bases and 4 bases respectively, with 15 bases between them. The CDR3 loop reads CASSFQPGGGETQYF. In DNA, the CDR3 is TGTGCCAGCAGTTTCCAACCTGGGGGAGGAGAGACCCAGTACTTC.

Regarding this clonotype: One junction end disagrees with the germline gene, perhaps due to a read error. The chain uses TRBV20-1 and TRBJ2-1; D tentatively reads TRBD1 or TRBD2 (5 bases each). The CDR3 covers 13 residues. The germline V gene has CDR1 DFQATT and CDR2 SNEGSKA (reference sequence). The CDR3 coding sequence is TGCAGTGCTGGGACCTTGATCGGGGAGACCCAATACTTC. This encodes CSAGTLIGETQYF.

V and J are TRBV3-1 and TRBJ2-5; D gene uncertain. CDR1 LGHDT and CDR2 YNNKEL come from the germline V gene (reference sequence). The CDR3 has 12 residues. V was shortened by 8 bases and J by 6 bases, with 13 bases between the two germline ends. The DNA for the CDR3 is TGTGCCAGCTCACCCCCTGGACAGACCCAGTACTTC. It is translated as CASSPPGQTQYF.

J is TRBJ1-2 and V is TRBV28, with D possibly TRBD1 on 5 matching bases. Germline lookup yields CDR1 MDHEN and CDR2 SYDVKM. Trimming left V 6 bases short and J 0 bases short, with 11 bases between. This CDR3 contains 14 residues. CDR3 amino acids: CASRGAFSNYGYTF. DNA of the CDR3: TGTGCCAGCAGAGGGGCCTTTTCTAACTATGGCTACACCTTC.

This clonotype was counted at least ten times. This chain links TRBV11-2 with TRBJ2-5, with TRBD1 matching over 7 bases. With the DNA end fitting TRBJ2-7 better, the J assignment may be wrong. CDR1 SGHAT and CDR2 FQNNGV come from the germline V gene. This CDR3 is built from 17 residues. As DNA, the CDR3 is TGTGCCAGCAGCTTAGATCCCGACAGGGAGCTTACCTACGAGCAGTACTTC. This codes for CASSLDPDRELTYEQYF.

V and J are TRBV12-3 or TRBV12-4 and TRBJ1-1, with 7 bases identical to TRBD1. Losses at the gene ends were 2 bases for V and 0 bases for J; bases not matched to a gene: 12. This CDR3 comprises 18 residues. The CDR3 spells CASSLLIFFGQVNTEAFF. CDR3 nucleotides: TGTGCCAGCAGTTTACTTATCTTTTTCGGACAGGTGAACACTGAAGCTTTCTTT.

The rearrangement joins TRBV7-2 to TRBJ2-2; TRBD2 agrees at 8 bases. Germline trimming cut 5 bases from V and 2 bases from J; bases unmatched to any gene: 10. CDR1 is SGHTA, CDR2 FQGNSA, per germline. There are 17 residues in the CDR3. The CDR3 nucleotides read TGTGCCAGCAGCCCCTTTGGAGCGGGGGAAAACACCGGGGAGCTGTTTTTT. As protein: CASSPFGAGENTGELFF.

This rearrangement joins TRBV27 to TRBJ1-1, with 8 positions matching TRBD1. J was trimmed by 6 bases and V by 5 bases; bases with no gene match: 8. Germline V gives CDR1 MNHEY, CDR2 SMNVEV (reference sequence). The CDR3 covers 14 residues. The CDR3 nucleotides read TGTGCCAGCAGTACCCAGACAGGGGACCCTGAAGCTTTCTTT. As protein: CASSTQTGDPEAFF.

V is TRBV28 and J is TRBJ1-6, with D unclear. Trimming removed 2 bases from V and 5 bases from J, with 7 bases in between. This CDR3 spans 14 amino acids. The germline CDR1 and CDR2 sequences are MDHEN and SYDVKM. CDR3 DNA sequence: TGTGCCAGCAGTTTACCGGGGAATAATTCACCCCTCCACTTT. Translated, it gives CASSLPGNNSPLHF.

The chain joins TRBV6-5 to TRBJ1-1; no firm D call. Trimming cost V 2 bases and J 1 base, with 8 bases left between them. The CDR3 has 14 residues. The germline gives CDR1 MNHEY, CDR2 SVGAGI. The CDR3 region has the DNA TGTGCCAGCAGTTACAGGGAGAAGAACACTGAAGCTTTCTTT. Translating gives CASSYREKNTEAFF.

This clonotype occurred once. The V gene is TRBV27, the J gene TRBJ2-1; TRBD2 matches at 12 bases. This CDR3 contains 15 residues. Trimming at V came to 4 bases and at J to 7 bases, leaving 5 bases not matched to a gene. Germline assignment: CDR1 MNHEY and CDR2 SMNVEV (reference sequence). CDR3 sequence reads: CASSYGLAGWNEQFF. CDR3 bases: TGTGCCAGCAGTTACGGACTAGCGGGGTGGAATGAGCAGTTCTTC.

This clonotype was counted between two and nine times. The chain employs TRBV9 and TRBJ2-5; 9 bases agree with TRBD1. With the DNA end fitting TRBJ2-7 better, the J assignment may be wrong. The CDR3 consists of 14 residues. CDR1 is SGDLS and CDR2 is YYNGEE in the germline V gene. CDR3 sequence reads: CASSAGQGIHEQYF. The CDR3, as DNA: TGTGCCAGCAGCGCGGGACAGGGAATCCACGAGCAGTACTTC.

The genes are TRBV4-2 and TRBJ1-3; 8 nucleotides align to TRBD1. V was pared by 3 bases and J by 9 bases, with 10 bases of the junction left unmatched. In germline, CDR1 is LGHNA, CDR2 YNFKEQ. There are 15 residues in the CDR3. CDR3 in DNA: TGTGCCAGCAGCCAGGGACAGGCGTCCGTAAGCACCATATATTTT. Protein product: CASSQGQASVSTIYF.

The chain links TRBV7-2 to TRBJ2-2, with TRBD2 identical over 12 bases. CDR3 length: 18 residues. V dropped 5 bases and J dropped 7; count of bases not matched to a gene: 14. Germline V gene lookup returns CDR1 SGHTA and CDR2 FQGNSA. The CDR3 sequence is CASSARGLAGTYGGELFF. The DNA of the CDR3 is TGTGCCAGCAGCGCGCGAGGACTAGCGGGAACATATGGCGGGGAGCTGTTTTTT.

This rearrangement joins TRBV5-5 to TRBJ1-5; D call uncertain. V dropped 4 bases and J dropped 4 bases, with 6 bases sitting between them. Germline values: CDR1 SGHKS, CDR2 YYEKEE (reference sequence). The CDR3 contains 12 residues. CDR3 DNA sequence: TGTGCCAGCAGCAATAATAATCAGCCCCAGCATTTT. As protein: CASSNNNQPQHF.

V and J are TRBV3-1 and TRBJ2-1; 10 bases align to TRBD2. The J call could be wrong; TRBJ2-7 is a better fit for the DNA end. The CDR3 sequence is 15 residues long. Per the germline V gene, CDR1 is LGHDT and CDR2 is YNNKEL (reference sequence). The CDR3 is CASSAALAGFTEQYF. In DNA, the CDR3 is TGTGCCAGCAGCGCAGCACTAGCGGGATTCACCGAGCAGTACTTC.

This rearrangement joins TRBV25-1 to TRBJ1-2; D perhaps matches TRBD1 (5 bases). Germline V gene sequence: CDR1 MGHDK, CDR2 SYGVNS. The CDR3 has 14 amino acids. Trimming cost V 4 bases and J 6 bases, with 15 bases left between them. DNA for the CDR3: TGTGCCAGCAGTGCGCCGGGACCCATACATGGCTACACCTTC. This translates into CASSAPGPIHGYTF.

The V and J genes are TRBV10-3 and TRBJ2-5; D not certain. Near its end, the DNA agrees better with TRBJ2-1, so the J call may be wrong. The CDR3 consists of 11 residues. Germline assignment: CDR1 ENHRY and CDR2 SYGVKD. The CDR3 reads CAIKGIHEQFF. The CDR3 DNA is TGTGCCATCAAGGGTATCCACGAGCAGTTCTTC.

A few counts support this clonotype. The chain combines TRBV5-6 with TRBJ1-6; TRBD1 agrees at 8 bases. The CDR3 is 15 residues long. Trimming cost V 4 bases and J 6 bases; bases outside gene matches: 6. Germline V gene data show CDR1 as SGHDT and CDR2 as YYEEEE. The CDR3 DNA follows: TGTGCCAGCAGCCCCGGGACAGGTTTTAATTCACCCCTCCACTTT. Protein sequence: CASSPGTGFNSPLHF.

This chain joins TRBV6-6 and TRBJ2-5, with D perhaps matching TRBD2 (6 bases). The CDR3 has 16 residues. Trimming took off 8 bases at V and 5 bases at J, with 24 bases between the two ends. Per germline, CDR1 MNHNY and CDR2 SVGAGI (reference sequence). Written as DNA, the CDR3 is TGTGCCAGCGGGGGGTTAGCGCTAAGGAGGTGGGAGACCCAGTACTTC. Protein sequence: CASGGLALRRWETQYF.